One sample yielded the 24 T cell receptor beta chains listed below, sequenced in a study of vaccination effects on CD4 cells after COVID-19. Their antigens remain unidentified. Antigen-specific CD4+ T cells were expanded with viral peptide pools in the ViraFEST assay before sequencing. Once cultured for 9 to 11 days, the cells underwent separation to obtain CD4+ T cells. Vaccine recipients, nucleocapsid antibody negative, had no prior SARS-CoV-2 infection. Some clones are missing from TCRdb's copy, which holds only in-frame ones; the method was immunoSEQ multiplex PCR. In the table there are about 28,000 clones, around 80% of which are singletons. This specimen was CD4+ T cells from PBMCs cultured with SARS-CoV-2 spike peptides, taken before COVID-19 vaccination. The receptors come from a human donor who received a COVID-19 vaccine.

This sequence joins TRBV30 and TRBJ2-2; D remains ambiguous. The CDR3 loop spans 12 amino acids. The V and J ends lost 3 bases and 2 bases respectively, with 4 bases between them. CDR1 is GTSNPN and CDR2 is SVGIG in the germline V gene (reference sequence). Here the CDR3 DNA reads TGTGCCTGGAGACAAAACACCGGGGAGCTGTTTTTT. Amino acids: CAWRQNTGELFF.

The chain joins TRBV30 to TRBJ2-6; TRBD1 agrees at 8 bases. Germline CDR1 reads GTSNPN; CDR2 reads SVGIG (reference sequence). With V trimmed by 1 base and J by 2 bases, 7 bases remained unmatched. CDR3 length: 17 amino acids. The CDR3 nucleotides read TGTGCCTGGAGTGCCCACAGGGGGGCGGCTGGGGCCAACGTCCTGACTTTC. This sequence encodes CAWSAHRGAAGANVLTF.

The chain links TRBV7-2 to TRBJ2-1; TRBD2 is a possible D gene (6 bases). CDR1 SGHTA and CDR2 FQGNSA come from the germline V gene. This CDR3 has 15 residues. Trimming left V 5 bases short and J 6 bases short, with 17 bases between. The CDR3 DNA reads TGTGCCAGCAGCGTTACCCGGGACTCCACCAATGAGCAGTTCTTC. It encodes CASSVTRDSTNEQFF.

For the CDR3, the DNA is TGTGCCAGCAGTCCCCCCGGGAGGGCCGTCAATGAGCAGTTCTTC. It translates to CASSPPGRAVNEQFF. This chain links TRBV2 with TRBJ2-1; 8 bases align to TRBD2. Germline V CDR1 and CDR2: SNHLY, FYNNEI. V lost 5 bases to trimming and J lost 6 bases; unmatched junction nucleotides: 9. The CDR3 sequence is 15 residues long.

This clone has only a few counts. CDR3 coding DNA: TGTGCCAGCAGTTACTCGAATAGCCTACAAGAGACCCAGTACTTC. Protein product: CASSYSNSLQETQYF. The chain employs TRBV6-5 and TRBJ2-5; D not resolved. This CDR3 comprises 15 residues. V was clipped by 0 bases and J by 2 bases, with 10 bases between them. Germline lookup yields CDR1 MNHEY and CDR2 SVGAGI.

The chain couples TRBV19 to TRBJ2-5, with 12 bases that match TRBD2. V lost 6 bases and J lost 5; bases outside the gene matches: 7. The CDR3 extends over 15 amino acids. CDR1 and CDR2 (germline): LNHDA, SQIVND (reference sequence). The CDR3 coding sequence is TGTGCCAGTAGCTCGGGACTAGCGGGTAGGGAGACCCAGTACTTC. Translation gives CASSSGLAGRETQYF.

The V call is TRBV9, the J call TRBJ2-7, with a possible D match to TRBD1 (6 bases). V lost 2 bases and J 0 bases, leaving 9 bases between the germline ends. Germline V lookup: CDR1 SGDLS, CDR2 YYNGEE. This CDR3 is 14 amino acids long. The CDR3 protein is CASSVDRLSYEQYF. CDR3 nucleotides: TGTGCCAGCAGCGTCGACAGGCTCTCCTACGAGCAGTACTTC. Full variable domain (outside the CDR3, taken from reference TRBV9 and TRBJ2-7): DSGVTQTPKHLITATGQRVTLRCSPRSGDLSVYWYQQSLDQGLQFLIQYYNGEERAKGNILERFSAQQFPDLHSELNLSSLELGDSALYFCASSVDRLSYEQYFGPGTRLTVT.

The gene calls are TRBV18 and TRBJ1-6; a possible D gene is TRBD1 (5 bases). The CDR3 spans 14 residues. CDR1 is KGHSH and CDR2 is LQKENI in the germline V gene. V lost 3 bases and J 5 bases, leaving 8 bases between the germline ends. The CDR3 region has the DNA TGTGCCAGCTCACCTGGGGCGAATAATTCACCCCTCCACTTT. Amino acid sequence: CASSPGANNSPLHF.

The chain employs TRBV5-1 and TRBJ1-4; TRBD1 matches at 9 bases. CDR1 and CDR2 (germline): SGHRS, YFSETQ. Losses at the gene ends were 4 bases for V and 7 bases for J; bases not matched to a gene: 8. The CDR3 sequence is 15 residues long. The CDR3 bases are TGCGCCAGCAGCCCACAGGGGGCGGCAGCTGAAAAACTGTTTTTT. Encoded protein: CASSPQGAAAEKLFF.

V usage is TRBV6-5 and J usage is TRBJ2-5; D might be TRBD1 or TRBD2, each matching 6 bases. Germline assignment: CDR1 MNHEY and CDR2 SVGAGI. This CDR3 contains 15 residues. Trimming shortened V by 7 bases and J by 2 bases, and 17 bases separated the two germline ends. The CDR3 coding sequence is TGTGCCAGCACACAACCTGGGGGGACACAAGAGACCCAGTACTTC. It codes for CASTQPGGTQETQYF.

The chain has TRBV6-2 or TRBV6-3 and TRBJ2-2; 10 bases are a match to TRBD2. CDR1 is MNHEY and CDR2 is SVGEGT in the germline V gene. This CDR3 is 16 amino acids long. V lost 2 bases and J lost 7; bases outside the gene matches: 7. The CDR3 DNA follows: TGTGCCAGCAGTTACCCTAGCGGGAGTGCGAGCGGGGAGCTGTTTTTT. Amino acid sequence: CASSYPSGSASGELFF.

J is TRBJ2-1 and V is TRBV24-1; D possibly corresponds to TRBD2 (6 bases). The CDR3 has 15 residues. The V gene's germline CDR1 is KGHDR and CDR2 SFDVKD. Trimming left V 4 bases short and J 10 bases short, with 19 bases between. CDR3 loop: CATSDPKGAAGEQFF. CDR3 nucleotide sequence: TGTGCCACCAGTGACCCAAAGGGAGCAGCGGGCGAGCAGTTCTTC.

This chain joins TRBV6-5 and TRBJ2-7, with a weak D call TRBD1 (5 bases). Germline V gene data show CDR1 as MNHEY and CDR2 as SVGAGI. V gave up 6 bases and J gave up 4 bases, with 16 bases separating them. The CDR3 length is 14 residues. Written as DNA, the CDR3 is TGTGCCAGCAGCAAATCAGGGTCCGTATACGAGCAGTACTTC. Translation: CASSKSGSVYEQYF.

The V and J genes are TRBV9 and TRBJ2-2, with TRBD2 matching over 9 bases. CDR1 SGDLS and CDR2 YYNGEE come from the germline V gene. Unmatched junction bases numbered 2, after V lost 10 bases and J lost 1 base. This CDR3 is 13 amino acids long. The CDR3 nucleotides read TGTGCCTGCGGGGGGGGGAACACCGGGGAGCTGTTTTTT. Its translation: CACGGGNTGELFF.

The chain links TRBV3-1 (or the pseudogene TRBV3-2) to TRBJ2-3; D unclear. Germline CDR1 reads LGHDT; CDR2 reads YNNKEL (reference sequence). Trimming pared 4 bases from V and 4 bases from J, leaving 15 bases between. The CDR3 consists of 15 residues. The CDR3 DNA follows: TGTGCCAGCAGCCTCGCAGTTCGACTGGCAGATACGCAGTATTTT. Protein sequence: CASSLAVRLADTQYF.

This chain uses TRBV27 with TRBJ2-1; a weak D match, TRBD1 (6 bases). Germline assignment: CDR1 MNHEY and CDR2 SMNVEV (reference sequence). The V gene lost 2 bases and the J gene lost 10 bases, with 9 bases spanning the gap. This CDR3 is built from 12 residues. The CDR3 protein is CASSLTGREQFF. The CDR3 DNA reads TGTGCCAGCAGTTTAACAGGGCGAGAGCAGTTCTTC.

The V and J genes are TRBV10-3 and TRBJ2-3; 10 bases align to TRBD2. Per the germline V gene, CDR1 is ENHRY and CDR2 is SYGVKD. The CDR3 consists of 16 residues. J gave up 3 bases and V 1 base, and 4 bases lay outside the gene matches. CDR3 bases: TGTGCCATCAGTGAGTTAGCGGGAGGAACTACAGATACGCAGTATTTT. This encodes CAISELAGGTTDTQYF.

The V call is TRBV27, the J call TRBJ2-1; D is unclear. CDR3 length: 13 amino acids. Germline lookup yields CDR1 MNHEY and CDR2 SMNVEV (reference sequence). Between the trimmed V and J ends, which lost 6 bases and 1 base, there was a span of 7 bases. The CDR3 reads CASRGWSYNEQFF. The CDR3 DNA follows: TGTGCCAGCAGGGGGTGGTCCTACAATGAGCAGTTCTTC.

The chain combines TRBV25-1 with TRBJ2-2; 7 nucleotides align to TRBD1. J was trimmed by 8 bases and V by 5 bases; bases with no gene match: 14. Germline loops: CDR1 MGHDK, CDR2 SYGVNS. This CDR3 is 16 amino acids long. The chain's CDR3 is CASSPPARGQRGELFF. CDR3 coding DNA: TGTGCCAGCAGTCCGCCGGCTAGGGGGCAGAGGGGGGAGCTGTTTTTT.

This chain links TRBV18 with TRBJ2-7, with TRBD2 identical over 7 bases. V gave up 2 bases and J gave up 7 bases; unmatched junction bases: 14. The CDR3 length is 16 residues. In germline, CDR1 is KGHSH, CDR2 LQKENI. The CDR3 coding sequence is TGTGCCAGCTCACCATTTCTCGGCGGGAGTGGAACAGAGCAGTACTTC. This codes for CASSPFLGGSGTEQYF.

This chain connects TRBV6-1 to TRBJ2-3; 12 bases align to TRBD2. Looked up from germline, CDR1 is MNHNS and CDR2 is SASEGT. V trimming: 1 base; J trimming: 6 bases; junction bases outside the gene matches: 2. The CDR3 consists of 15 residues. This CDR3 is CASSEGLAGVDTQYF. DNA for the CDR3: TGTGCCAGCAGTGAAGGACTAGCGGGAGTCGATACGCAGTATTTT.

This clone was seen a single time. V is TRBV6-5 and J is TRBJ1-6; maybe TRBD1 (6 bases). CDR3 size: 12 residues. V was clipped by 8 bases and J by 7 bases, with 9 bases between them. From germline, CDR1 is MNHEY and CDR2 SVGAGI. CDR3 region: CASLGGNSPLHF. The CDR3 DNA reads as TGTGCCAGCTTAGGGGGAAATTCACCCCTCCACTTT.

The CDR3 reads CASSQGQGRHSPLHF. CDR3 sequence (DNA): TGTGCCAGCAGCCAAGGACAGGGGAGGCATTCACCCCTCCACTTT. This sequence joins TRBV7-3 and TRBJ1-6; the match to TRBD1 covers 9 bases. Germline V lookup: CDR1 SGHTA, CDR2 FQGTGA. The CDR3 extends over 15 amino acids. Trimming took 5 bases from V and 8 from J; bases not matched to a gene: 7.

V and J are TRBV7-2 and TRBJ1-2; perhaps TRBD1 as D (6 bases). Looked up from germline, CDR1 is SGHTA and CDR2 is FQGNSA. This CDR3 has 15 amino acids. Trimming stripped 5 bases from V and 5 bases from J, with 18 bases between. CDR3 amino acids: CASSPLRTAPYGYTF. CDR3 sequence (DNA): TGTGCCAGCAGCCCCCTTCGGACAGCCCCTTATGGCTACACCTTC.